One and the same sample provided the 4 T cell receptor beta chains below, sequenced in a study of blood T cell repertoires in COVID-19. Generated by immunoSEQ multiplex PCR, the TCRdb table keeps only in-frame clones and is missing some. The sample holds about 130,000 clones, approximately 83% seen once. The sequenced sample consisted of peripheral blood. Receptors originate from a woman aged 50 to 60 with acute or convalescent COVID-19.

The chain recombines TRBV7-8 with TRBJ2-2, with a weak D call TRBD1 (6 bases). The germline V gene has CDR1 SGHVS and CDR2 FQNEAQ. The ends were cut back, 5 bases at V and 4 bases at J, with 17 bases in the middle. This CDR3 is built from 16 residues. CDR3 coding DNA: TGTGCCAGCAGCCACAGGGTTTTAATGAGCACCGGGGAGCTGTTTTTT. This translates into CASSHRVLMSTGELFF.

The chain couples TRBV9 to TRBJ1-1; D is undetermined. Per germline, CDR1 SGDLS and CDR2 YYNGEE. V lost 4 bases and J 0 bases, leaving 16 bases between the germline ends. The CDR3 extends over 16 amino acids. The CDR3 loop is CASSPSVGRLNTEAFF. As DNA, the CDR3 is TGTGCCAGCAGCCCGTCCGTGGGGAGACTGAACACTGAAGCTTTCTTT.

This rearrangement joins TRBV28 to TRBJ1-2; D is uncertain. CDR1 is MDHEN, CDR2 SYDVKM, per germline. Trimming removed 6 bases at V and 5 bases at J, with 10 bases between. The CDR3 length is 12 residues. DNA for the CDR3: TGTGCCAGCAGGGGGAGCTCTTATGGCTACACCTTC. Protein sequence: CASRGSSYGYTF.

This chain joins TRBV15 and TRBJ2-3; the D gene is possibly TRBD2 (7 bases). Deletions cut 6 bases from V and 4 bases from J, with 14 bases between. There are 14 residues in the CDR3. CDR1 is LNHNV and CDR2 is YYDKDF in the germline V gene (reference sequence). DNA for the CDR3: TGTGCCACCAGAGATGGGGGGGGCGCAGATACGCAGTATTTT. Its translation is CATRDGGGADTQYF.